The next 6 T cell receptor beta chains were all read from a single sample in a study of blood T cell repertoires in COVID-19 (TCRdb year 2020). Preparation of the library involved the immunoSEQ multiplex PCR assay. In its TCRdb copy, this immuneACCESS table keeps in-frame sequences only and misses some clones. Where compared with another copy, unresolved V genes explain less than half of these, and the others have no known cause. The sample data list about 64,000 clones, and more than 75% of these were observed just once. Together, the top ten hold more than 5% of the sample. Sequencing was carried out using peripheral blood. The receptor source for this set is a human donor in a cohort sampled during active COVID-19.

V is TRBV2 and J is TRBJ2-7, with TRBD2 as a possible D gene (5 bases). CDR1 is SNHLY and CDR2 is FYNNEI in the germline V gene. The CDR3 has 14 amino acids. The germline V and J ends were trimmed by 11 bases and 0 bases, with 17 bases remaining between them. The DNA for the CDR3 is TGTGCCTCCGCCGGGAATAGACTCTCCTACGAGCAGTACTTC. Encoded protein: CASAGNRLSYEQYF.

The V gene is TRBV27, the J gene TRBJ2-7, with D maybe TRBD1 (8 bases). CDR3 size: 13 residues. V lost 6 bases and J lost 5, with 14 bases in between. Germline V lookup: CDR1 MNHEY, CDR2 SMNVEV (reference sequence). The CDR3 DNA is TGTGCCAGCAGGTTCACAGGGGGGGACGAGCAGTACTTC. As protein: CASRFTGGDEQYF.

The chain joins TRBV2 to TRBJ2-2, with unresolved D. The germline CDR1 and CDR2 sequences are SNHLY and FYNNEI. This CDR3 contains 13 residues. Trimming cost V 7 bases and J 2 bases, with 8 bases left between them. CDR3 sequence: CASNPHNTGELFF. Written as DNA, the CDR3 is TGTGCCAGCAATCCACACAACACCGGGGAGCTGTTTTTT.

This clone came up many times. The rearrangement uses TRBV4-3 and TRBJ2-3; no firm D call. The CDR3 length is 16 residues. The V gene lost 0 bases and the J gene lost 0 bases, with 10 bases spanning the gap. Per the germline V gene, CDR1 is LGHNA and CDR2 is YSLEER. The CDR3 DNA reads TGCGCCAGCAGCCAAGATCTAAGTCCTAGCACAGATACGCAGTATTTT. Translated: CASSQDLSPSTDTQYF.

In nucleotides, the CDR3 is TGTGCCAGCAGCTTGGGGCTGGGGACAGGAGCTTTCTTT. Translated, it gives CASSLGLGTGAFF. This sequence joins TRBV5-6 and TRBJ1-1; 8 positions match TRBD1. V dropped 0 bases and J dropped 10; count of bases not matched to a gene: 5. The CDR3 spans 13 residues. Germline-derived CDR1 and CDR2 are SGHDT and YYEEEE.

This sequence joins TRBV3-1 (or the pseudogene TRBV3-2) and TRBJ2-3; TRBD1 matches 9 bases. Germline assignment: CDR1 LGHDT and CDR2 YNNKEL (reference sequence). Trimming removed 4 bases from V and 0 bases from J; junction bases left unmatched: 14. The length of the CDR3 is 19 residues. The CDR3 protein is CASSPWGNMGTGSTDTQYF. Written as DNA, the CDR3 is TGTGCCAGCAGCCCGTGGGGGAACATGGGGACAGGGAGCACAGATACGCAGTATTTT.